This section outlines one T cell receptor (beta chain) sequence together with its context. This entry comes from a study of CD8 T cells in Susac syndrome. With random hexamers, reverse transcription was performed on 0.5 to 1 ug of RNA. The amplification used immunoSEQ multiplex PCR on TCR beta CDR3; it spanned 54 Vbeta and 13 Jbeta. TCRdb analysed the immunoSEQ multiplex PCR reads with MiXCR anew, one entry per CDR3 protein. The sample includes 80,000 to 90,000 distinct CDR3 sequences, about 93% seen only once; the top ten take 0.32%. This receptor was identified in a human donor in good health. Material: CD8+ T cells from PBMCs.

DNA for the CDR3: TGTGCCAGCAGTCTAAGCGGGGGAATAGAGACCCAGTACTTC. Amino acids: CASSLSGGIETQYF. V is TRBV3-1 and J is TRBJ2-5; 8 bases are shared with TRBD2. The junction had 7 bases not matched to a gene; V was cut back by 6 bases and J by 4 bases. The CDR3 contains 14 residues. The germline CDR1 and CDR2 sequences are LGHDT and YNNKEL (reference sequence).